The TCR beta chain under discussion was sequenced for a study of blood T cell repertoires in COVID-19 (TCRdb year 2020). At the level of the whole study: Collaborator samples came from the United States, Italy and Spain and covered acute and convalescent phases of COVID-19. A freely available public database, intended as a resource for researchers studying the immune response to SARS-CoV-2, is where the repertoires were released. The prospective study material was composed of cDNA or gDNA derived from T cells, B-cell-depleted T cells, or PBMCs. Where available, HLA class I and class II types were taken from metadata supplied by the sample provider and were not determined by assay-based typing. Subjects who had been exposed to COVID-19, were actively infected with it, or had recovered from it provided the deeply sampled blood TCRbeta repertoires that made up the dataset. A de-identified subject ID, COVID-19 status, age in years and sex were almost always included in the sample metadata. The samples were drawn from two sources: the first 160 participants of the ongoing ImmuneRACE study, and approximately 1,300 subjects contributed by 6 global collaborators.

Each collaborating institution followed its own protocols to collect whole blood in K2EDTA tubes. For TCRbeta analysis, collaborators shipped samples as frozen whole blood, isolated PBMCs, or DNA extracted from either of those sample types. Concerning this clone: Its specific antigen is unknown. Base qualities were left out, and no much larger clone turns up one base away.

TCRbeta CDR3 regions were amplified from genomic DNA using the immunoSEQ Assay, a bias-controlled multiplex PCR. The study's own analysis went as follows. The number of nucleated cells in each sample was estimated by amplification of reference gene primers within the assay. Sequence reads were collapsed and filtered to measure the absolute abundance of every unique TCRbeta CDR3 rearrangement. Productive Simpson clonality was computed per sample as the square root of Simpson's diversity index over productive rearrangements. TCRdb obtained this table from immuneACCESS and retained in-frame rearrangements with V and J assigned. These tables miss some clones; where compared with another copy, unresolved V genes account for less than half of the shortfall, and the remainder is unexplained. V and J calls and clone size are as listed in that table; D and trimming were resolved from the DNA. Across this sample there are roughly 80,000 clones, with approximately 80% seen only once. Together, the top ten hold approximately 6.2% of the sample.

What the work shows at the level of the full study, not this receptor alone: The amount of clinical and demographic metadata varied by source and participant and was provided uncurated.

This clonotype originated in a man aged 55 to 70 with active or convalescent COVID-19. Material: peripheral blood.

The DNA is TGTGCCAGAAGCATAGGGGGGGATGAGCAGTTCTTC. It encodes CARSIGGDEQFF. The V and J segments used are TRBV5-3 and TRBJ2-1; the D gene is perhaps TRBD2, from 7 matching bases. TRBV5-3 is identified as an open reading frame with a role that is uncertain. V loses 4 bases, J loses 8 bases, and the germline ends lie 10 bases apart. The CDR3 runs 12 residues from the cysteine to the phenylalanine. The sequence is cut down to CDR3 DNA, 36 bases in frame from base 1.